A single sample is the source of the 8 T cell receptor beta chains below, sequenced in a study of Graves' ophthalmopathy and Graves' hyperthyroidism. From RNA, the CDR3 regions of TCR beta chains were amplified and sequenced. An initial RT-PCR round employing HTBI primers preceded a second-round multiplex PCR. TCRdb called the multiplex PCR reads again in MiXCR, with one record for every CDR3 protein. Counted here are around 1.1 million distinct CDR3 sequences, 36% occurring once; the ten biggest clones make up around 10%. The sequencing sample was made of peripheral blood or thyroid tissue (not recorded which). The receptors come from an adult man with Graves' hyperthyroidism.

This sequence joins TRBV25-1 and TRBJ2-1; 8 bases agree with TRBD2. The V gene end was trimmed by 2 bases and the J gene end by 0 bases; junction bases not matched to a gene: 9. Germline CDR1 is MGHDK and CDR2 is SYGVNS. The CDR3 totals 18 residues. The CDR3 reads CASSEGVGLGYSYNEQFF. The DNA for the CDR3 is TGTGCCAGCAGTGAAGGGGTGGGACTAGGGTACTCCTACAATGAGCAGTTCTTC.

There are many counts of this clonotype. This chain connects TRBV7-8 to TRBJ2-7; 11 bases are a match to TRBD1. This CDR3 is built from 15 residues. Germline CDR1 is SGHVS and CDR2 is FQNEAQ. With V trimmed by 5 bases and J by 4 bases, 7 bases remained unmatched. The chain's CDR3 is CASSPHGTGGYEQYF. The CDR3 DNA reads TGTGCCAGCAGCCCACACGGGACAGGGGGATACGAGCAGTACTTC.

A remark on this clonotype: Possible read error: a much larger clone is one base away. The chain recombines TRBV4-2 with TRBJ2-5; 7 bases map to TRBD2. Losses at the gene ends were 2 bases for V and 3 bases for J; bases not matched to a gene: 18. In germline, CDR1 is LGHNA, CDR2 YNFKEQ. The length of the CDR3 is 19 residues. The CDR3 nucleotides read TGTGCCAGCAGCCAAAAAGGGAGAGCCTTCGCGGGGGAAAAAGAGACCCAGTACTTC. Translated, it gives CASSQKGRAFAGEKETQYF.

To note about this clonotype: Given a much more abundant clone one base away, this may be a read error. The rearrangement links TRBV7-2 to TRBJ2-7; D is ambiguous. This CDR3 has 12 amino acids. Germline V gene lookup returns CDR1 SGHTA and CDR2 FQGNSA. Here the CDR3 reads CAGSQLAYEQYF. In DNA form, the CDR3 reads TGTGCCGGCAGCCAACTGGCCTACGAGCAGTACTTC.

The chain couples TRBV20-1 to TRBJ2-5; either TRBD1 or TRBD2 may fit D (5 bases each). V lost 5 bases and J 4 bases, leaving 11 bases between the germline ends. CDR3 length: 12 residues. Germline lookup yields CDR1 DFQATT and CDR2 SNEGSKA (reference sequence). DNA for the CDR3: TGCAGTGCTCCCGGGACGGGAGAGACCCAGTACTTC. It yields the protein CSAPGTGETQYF.

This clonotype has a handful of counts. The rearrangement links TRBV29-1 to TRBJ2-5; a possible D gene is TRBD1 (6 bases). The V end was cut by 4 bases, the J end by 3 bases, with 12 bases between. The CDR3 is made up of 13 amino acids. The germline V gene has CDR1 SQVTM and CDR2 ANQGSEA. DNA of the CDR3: TGCAGCGTTGCCCAGGGACACAAAGAGACCCAGTACTTC. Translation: CSVAQGHKETQYF.

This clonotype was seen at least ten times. The CDR3 sequence: CASSLVVDQETQYF. The DNA for the CDR3 is TGTGCCAGCAGCTTGGTGGTAGATCAAGAGACCCAGTACTTC. V and J are TRBV5-4 and TRBJ2-5; D remains ambiguous. The V end was cut by 0 bases, the J end by 2 bases, with 8 bases between. CDR1 SGHNT and CDR2 YYREEE come from the germline V gene (reference sequence). CDR3 size: 14 residues. Full variable domain (remainder filled in from reference TRBV5-4 and TRBJ2-5): ETGVTQSPTHLIKTRGQQVTLRCSSQSGHNTVSWYQQALGQGPQFIFQYYREEENGRGNFPPRFSGLQFPNYSSELNVNALELDDSALYLCASSLVVDQETQYFGPGTRLLVL.

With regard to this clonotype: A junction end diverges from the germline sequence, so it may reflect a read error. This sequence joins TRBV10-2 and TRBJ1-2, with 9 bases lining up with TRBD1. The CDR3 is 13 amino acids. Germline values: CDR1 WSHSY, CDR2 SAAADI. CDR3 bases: TGTGCCAGCAGTGACCGGGACAGGGATGGCTACACCTTC. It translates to CASSDRDRDGYTF.